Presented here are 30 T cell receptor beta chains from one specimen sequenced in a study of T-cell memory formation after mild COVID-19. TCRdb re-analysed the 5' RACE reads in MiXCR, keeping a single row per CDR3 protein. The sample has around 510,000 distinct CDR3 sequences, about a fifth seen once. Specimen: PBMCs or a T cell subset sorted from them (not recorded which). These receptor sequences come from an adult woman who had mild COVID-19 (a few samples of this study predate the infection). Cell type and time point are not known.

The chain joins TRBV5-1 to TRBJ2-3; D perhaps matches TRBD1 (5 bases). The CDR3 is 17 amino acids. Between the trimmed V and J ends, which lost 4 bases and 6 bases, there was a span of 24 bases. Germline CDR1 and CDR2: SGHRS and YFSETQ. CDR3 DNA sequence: TGCGCCAGCAGCGGTAATTCAGGGCAAACCCTTTGGGATACGCAGTATTTT. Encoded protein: CASSGNSGQTLWDTQYF.

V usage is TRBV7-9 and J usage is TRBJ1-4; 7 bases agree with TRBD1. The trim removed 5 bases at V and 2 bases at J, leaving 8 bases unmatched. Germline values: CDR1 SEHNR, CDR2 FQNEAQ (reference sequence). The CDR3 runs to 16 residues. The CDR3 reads CASSPRDSRTNEKLFF. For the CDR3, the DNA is TGTGCCAGCAGCCCCCGGGACAGCCGGACTAATGAAAAACTGTTTTTT.

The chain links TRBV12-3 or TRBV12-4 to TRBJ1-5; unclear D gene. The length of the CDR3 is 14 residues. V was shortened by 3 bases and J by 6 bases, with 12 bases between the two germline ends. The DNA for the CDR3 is TGTGCCAGCAGTTTGGGTCAGTATTTTCAGCCCCAGCATTTT. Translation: CASSLGQYFQPQHF.

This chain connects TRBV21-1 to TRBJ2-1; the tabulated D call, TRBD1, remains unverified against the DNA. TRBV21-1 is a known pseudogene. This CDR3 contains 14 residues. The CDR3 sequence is CASSKERGYNEQFF. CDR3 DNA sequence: TGTGCCAGCAGCAAAGAGCGGGGGTACAATGAGCAGTTCTTC.

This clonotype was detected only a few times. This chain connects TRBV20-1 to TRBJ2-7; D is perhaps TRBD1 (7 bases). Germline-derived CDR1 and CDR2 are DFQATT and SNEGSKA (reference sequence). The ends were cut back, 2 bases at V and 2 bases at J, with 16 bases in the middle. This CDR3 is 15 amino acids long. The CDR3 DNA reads TGCAGTGCTAGAACCCGCGGGACAGCCACCTACGAGCAGTACTTC. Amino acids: CSARTRGTATYEQYF.

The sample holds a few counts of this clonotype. The CDR3 bases are TGTGCCACCAGTGATCTGACAGGCCTGCAGGAGACCCAGTACTTC. Protein sequence: CATSDLTGLQETQYF. The chain uses TRBV24-1 and TRBJ2-5; the D gene is possibly TRBD1 (6 bases). Deletions cut 3 bases from V and 5 bases from J, with 15 bases between. CDR3 length: 15 amino acids. Germline V gene lookup returns CDR1 KGHDR and CDR2 SFDVKD.

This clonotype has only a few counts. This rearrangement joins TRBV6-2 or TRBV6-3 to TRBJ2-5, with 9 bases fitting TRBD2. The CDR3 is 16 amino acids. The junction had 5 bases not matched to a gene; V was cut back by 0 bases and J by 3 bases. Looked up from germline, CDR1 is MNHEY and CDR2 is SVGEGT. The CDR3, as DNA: TGTGCCAGCAGTTACTCGAGAGCGGGAGGTGAAGAGACCCAGTACTTC. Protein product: CASSYSRAGGEETQYF.

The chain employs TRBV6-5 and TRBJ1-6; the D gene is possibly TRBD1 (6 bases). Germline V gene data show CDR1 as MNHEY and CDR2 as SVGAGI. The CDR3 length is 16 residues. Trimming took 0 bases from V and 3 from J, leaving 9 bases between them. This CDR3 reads CASSYSRGYYNSPLHF. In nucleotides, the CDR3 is TGTGCCAGCAGTTACTCGAGGGGGTACTATAATTCACCCCTCCACTTT.

The DNA of the CDR3 is TGTGCCAGCAGTTTCGTCCGTGGCTACACCTTC. This codes for CASSFVRGYTF. This sequence joins TRBV12-3 or TRBV12-4 and TRBJ1-2; D uncertain. CDR3 size: 11 residues. Deletions cut 3 bases from V and 7 bases from J, with 6 bases between.

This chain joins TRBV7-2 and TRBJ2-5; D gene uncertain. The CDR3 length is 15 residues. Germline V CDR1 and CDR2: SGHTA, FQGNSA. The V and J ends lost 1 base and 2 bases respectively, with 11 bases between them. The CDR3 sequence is CASSLVPQKQETQYF. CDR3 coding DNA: TGTGCCAGCAGCTTAGTCCCGCAGAAACAAGAGACCCAGTACTTC.

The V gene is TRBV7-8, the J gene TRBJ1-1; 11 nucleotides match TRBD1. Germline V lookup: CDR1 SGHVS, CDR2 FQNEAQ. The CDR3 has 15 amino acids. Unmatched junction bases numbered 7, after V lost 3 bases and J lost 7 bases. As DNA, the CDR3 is TGTGCCAGCAGCTTGTTAGGACAGGGGGCAGGTGAAGCTTTCTTT. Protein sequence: CASSLLGQGAGEAFF. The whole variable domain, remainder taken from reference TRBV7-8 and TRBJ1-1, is GAGVSQSPRYKVAKRGQDVALRCDPISGHVSLFWYQQALGQGPEFLTYFQNEAQLDKSGLPSDRFFAERPEGSVSTLKIQRTQQEDSAVYLCASSLLGQGAGEAFFGQGTRLTVV.

The CDR3 sequence is CASSLRNALFF. The CDR3 DNA is TGTGCCAGCAGTTTGAGGAATGCGCTGTTTTTT. The rearrangement uses TRBV28 and TRBJ1-4; no definite D call. Germline CDR1 reads MDHEN; CDR2 reads SYDVKM. The CDR3 spans 11 residues. V was cut by 3 bases and J by 14 bases, with 10 bases left in between.

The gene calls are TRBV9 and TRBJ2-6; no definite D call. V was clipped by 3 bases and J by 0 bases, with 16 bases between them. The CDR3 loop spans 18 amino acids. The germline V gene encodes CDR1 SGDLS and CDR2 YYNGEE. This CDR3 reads CASSEGGAPSSGANVLTF. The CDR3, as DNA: TGTGCCAGCAGCGAGGGCGGCGCGCCGAGCTCTGGGGCCAACGTCCTGACTTTC.

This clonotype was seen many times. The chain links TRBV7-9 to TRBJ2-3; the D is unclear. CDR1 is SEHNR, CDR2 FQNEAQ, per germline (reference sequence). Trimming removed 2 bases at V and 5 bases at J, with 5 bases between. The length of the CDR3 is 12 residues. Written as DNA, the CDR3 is TGTGCCAGCAGCTTATCGGGAGATACGCAGTATTTT. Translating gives CASSLSGDTQYF. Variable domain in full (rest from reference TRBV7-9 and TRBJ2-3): DTGVSQNPRHKITKRGQNVTFRCDPISEHNRLYWYRQTLGQGPEFLTYFQNEAQLEKSRLLSDRFSAERPKGSFSTLEIQRTEQGDSAMYLCASSLSGDTQYFGPGTRLTVL.

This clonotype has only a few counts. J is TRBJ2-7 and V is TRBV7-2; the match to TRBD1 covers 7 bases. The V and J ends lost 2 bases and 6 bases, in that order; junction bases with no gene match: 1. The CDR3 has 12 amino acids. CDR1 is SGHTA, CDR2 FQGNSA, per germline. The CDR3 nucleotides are TGTGCCAGCAGCTTATACAGGGGCGAGCAGTACTTC. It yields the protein CASSLYRGEQYF. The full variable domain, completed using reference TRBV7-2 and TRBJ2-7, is GAGVSQSPSNKVTEKGKDVELRCDPISGHTALYWYRQSLGQGLEFLIYFQGNSAPDKSGLPSDRFSAERTGGSVSTLTIQRTQQEDSAVYLCASSLYRGEQYFGPGTRLTVT.

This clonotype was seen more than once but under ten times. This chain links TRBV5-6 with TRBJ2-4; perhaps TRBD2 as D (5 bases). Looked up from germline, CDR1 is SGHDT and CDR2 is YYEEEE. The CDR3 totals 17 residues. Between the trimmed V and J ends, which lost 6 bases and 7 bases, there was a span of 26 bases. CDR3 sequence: CASTSGGSGGRSNIQYF. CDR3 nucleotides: TGTGCCAGCACCTCGGGCGGCAGCGGTGGTAGGTCGAACATTCAGTACTTC.

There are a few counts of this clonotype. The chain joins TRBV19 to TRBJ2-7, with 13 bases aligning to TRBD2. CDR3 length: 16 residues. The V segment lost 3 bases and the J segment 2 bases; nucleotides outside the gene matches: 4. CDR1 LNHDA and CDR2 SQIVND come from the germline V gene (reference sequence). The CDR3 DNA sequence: TGTGCCAGTAGTATGGGACTAGCGGGACAGGCCTACGAGCAGTACTTC. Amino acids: CASSMGLAGQAYEQYF. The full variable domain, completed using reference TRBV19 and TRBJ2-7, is DGGITQSPKYLFRKEGQNVTLSCEQNLNHDAMYWYRQDPGQGLRLIYYSQIVNDFQKGDIAEGYSVSREKKESFPLTVTSAQKNPTAFYLCASSMGLAGQAYEQYFGPGTRLTVT.

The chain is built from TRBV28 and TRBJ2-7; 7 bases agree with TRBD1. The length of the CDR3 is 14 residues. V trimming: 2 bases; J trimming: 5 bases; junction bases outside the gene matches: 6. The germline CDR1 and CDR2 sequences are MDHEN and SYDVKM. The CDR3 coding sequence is TGTGCCAGCAGTTTACCGACAGGGTACCACGAGCAGTACTTC. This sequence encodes CASSLPTGYHEQYF. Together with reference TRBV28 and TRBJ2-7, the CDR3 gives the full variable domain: DVKVTQSSRYLVKRTGEKVFLECVQDMDHENMFWYRQDPGLGLRLIYFSYDVKMKEKGDIPEGYSVSREKKERFSLILESASTNQTSMYLCASSLPTGYHEQYFGPGTRLTVT.

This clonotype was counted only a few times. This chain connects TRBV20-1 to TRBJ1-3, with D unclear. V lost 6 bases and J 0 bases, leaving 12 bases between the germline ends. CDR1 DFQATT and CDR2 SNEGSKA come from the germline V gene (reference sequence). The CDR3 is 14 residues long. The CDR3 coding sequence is TGCAGTGCCTATCCACGCCTCTCTGGAAACACCATATATTTT. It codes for CSAYPRLSGNTIYF.

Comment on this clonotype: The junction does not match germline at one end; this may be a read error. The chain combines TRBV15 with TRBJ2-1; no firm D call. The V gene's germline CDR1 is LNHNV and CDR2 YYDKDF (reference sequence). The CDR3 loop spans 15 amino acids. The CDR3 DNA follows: TGTGCCACCAGCAGAGTTGGCAGGTCCTACACTGAGCAGTTCTTC. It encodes CATSRVGRSYTEQFF. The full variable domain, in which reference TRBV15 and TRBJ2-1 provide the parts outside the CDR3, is DAMVIQNPRYQVTQFGKPVTLSCSQTLNHNVMYWYQQKSSQAPKLLFHYYDKDFNNEADTPDNFQSRRPNTSFCFLDIRSPGLGDTAMYLCATSRVGRSYTEQFFGPGTRLTVL.

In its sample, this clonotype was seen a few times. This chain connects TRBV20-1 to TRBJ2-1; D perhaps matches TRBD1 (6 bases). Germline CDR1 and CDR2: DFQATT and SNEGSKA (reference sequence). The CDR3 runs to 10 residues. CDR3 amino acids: CNTGSNEQFF. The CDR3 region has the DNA TGCAACACAGGGAGCAATGAGCAGTTCTTC.

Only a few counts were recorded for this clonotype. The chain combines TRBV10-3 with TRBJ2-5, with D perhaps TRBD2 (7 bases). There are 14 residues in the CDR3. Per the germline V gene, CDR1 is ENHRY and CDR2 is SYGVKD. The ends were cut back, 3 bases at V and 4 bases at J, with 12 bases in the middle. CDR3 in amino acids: CAISEWEGGETQYF. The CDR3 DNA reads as TGTGCCATCAGTGAATGGGAGGGGGGAGAGACCCAGTACTTC.

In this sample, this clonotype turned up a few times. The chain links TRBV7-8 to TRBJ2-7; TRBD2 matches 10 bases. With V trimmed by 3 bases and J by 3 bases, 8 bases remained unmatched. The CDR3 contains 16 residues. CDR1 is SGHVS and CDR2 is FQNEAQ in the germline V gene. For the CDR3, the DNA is TGTGCCAGCAGCTTTCTGACTAGCGGGCCCCTCTACGAGCAGTACTTC. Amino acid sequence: CASSFLTSGPLYEQYF.

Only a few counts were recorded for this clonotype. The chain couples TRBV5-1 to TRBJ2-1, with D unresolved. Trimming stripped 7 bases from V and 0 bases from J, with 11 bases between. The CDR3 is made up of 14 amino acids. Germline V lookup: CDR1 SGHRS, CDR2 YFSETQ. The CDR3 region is CASRLHSSYNEQFF. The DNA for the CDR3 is TGCGCCAGCCGGCTACACAGCTCCTACAATGAGCAGTTCTTC.

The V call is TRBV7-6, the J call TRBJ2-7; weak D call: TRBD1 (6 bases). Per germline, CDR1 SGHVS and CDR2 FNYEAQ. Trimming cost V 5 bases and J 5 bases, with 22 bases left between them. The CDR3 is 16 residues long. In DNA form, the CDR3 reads TGTGCCAGCAGCGTTTCGCTAGAACACAGGGTCCACGAGCAGTACTTC. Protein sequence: CASSVSLEHRVHEQYF.

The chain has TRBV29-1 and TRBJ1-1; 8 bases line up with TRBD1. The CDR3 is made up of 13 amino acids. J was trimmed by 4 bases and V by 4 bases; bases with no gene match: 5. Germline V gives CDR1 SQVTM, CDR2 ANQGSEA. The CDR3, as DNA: TGCAGCGTTGTGGTTCAGGGGGCCACTGAAGCTTTCTTT. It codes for CSVVVQGATEAFF.

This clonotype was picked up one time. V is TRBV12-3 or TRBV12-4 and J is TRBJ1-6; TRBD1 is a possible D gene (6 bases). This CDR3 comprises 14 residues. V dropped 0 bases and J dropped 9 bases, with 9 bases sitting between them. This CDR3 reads CASSLAGGFSPLHF. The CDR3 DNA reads TGTGCCAGCAGTTTAGCGGGGGGCTTTTCACCCCTCCACTTT.

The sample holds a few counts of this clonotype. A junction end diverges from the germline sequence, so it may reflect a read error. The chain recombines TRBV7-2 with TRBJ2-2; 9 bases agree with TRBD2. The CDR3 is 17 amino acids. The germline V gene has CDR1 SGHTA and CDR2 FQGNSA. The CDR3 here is CANSPSYLAGGAGELFF. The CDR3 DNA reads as TGTGCCAACAGCCCCTCCTATCTGGCGGGAGGGGCCGGGGAGCTGTTTTTT.

The CDR3, as DNA: TGTGCCAGCAGCTTGGGGGTAGGTTCACACTACGAGCAGTACTTC. Its protein product is CASSLGVGSHYEQYF. The chain has TRBV5-4 and TRBJ2-7; D remains unclear. Trimming pared 0 bases from V and 3 bases from J, leaving 13 bases between. The CDR3 extends over 15 amino acids. Per the germline V gene, CDR1 is SGHNT and CDR2 is YYREEE (reference sequence).

DNA for the CDR3: TGTGCCAGCAGCCCCGGGATAACAGATGGGAACACTGAAGCTTTCTTT. Translated, it gives CASSPGITDGNTEAFF. V usage is TRBV7-9 and J usage is TRBJ1-1; D gene uncertain. CDR1 is SEHNR, CDR2 FQNEAQ, per germline (reference sequence). Trimming removed 5 bases at V and 1 base at J, with 17 bases between. The CDR3 totals 16 residues.